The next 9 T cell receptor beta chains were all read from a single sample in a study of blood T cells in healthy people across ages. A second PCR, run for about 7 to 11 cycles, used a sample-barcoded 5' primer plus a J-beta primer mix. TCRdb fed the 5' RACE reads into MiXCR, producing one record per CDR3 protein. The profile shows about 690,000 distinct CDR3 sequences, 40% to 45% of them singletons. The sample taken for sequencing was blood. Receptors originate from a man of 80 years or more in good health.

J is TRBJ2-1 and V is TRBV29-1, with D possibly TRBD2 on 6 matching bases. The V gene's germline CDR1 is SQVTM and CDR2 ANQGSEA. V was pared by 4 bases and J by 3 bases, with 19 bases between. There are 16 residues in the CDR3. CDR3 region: CSVVRLGGTGYNEQFF. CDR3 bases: TGCAGCGTTGTTAGGCTTGGCGGGACTGGCTACAATGAGCAGTTCTTC.

CDR3: CSASVGTSYEQYF. CDR3 in DNA: TGCAGTGCTAGTGTAGGAACTTCCTACGAGCAGTACTTC. This chain joins TRBV20-1 and TRBJ2-7; the D is unclear. The CDR3 is 13 amino acids. Deletions cut 3 bases from V and 1 base from J, with 10 bases between. Germline V CDR1 and CDR2: DFQATT, SNEGSKA (reference sequence).

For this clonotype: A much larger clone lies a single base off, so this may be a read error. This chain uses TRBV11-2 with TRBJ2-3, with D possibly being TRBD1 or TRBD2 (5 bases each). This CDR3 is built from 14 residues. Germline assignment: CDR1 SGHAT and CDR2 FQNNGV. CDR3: CTSSPRGTTDTQYF. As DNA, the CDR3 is TGTACCAGCAGCCCCCGTGGGACGACAGATACGCAGTATTTT.

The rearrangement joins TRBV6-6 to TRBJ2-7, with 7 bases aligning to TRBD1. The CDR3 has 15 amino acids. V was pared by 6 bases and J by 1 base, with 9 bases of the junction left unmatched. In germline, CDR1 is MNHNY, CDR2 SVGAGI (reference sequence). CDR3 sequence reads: CASRRQGTESYEQYF. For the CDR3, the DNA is TGTGCCAGCAGGCGACAGGGCACGGAATCCTACGAGCAGTACTTC.

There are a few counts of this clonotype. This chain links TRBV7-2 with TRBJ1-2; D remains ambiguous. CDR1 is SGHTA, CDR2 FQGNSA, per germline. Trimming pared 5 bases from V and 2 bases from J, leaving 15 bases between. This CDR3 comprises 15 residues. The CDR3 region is CASSPAQRYNYGYTF. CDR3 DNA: TGTGCCAGCAGCCCGGCCCAACGCTACAACTATGGCTACACCTTC.

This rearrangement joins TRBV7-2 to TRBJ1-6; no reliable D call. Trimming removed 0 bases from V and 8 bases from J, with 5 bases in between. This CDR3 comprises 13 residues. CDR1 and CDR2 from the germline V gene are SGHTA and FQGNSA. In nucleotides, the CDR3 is TGTGCCAGCAGCTTAGCGGAGTATTCACCCCTCCACTTT. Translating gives CASSLAEYSPLHF.

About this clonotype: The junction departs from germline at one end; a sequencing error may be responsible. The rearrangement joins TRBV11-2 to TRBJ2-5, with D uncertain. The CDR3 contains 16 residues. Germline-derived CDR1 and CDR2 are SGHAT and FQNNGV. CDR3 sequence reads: CVSSQTAQSPQETQYF. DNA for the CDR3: TGTGTCAGCAGCCAGACCGCACAGTCTCCCCAAGAGACCCAGTACTTC.

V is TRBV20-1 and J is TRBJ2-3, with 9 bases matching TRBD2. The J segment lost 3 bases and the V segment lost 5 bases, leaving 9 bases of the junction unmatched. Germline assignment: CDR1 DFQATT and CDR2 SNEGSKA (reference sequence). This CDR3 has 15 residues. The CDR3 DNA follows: TGCAGTGCTTACCCGCTAGCGGGACTGACAGATACGCAGTATTTT. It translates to CSAYPLAGLTDTQYF.

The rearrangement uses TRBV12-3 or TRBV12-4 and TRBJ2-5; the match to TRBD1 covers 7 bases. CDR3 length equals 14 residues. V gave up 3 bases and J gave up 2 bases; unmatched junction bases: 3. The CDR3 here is CASSFPGQQETQYF. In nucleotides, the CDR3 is TGTGCCAGCAGTTTCCCGGGACAGCAAGAGACCCAGTACTTC.